This T cell receptor (beta chain) was identified in a study of blood T cell repertoires in COVID-19. Whole-study context: Collection of acute and convalescent COVID-19 samples took place in the United States, Italy and Spain. Nucleic acid was either cDNA or gDNA, and it came from T cells, B-cell-depleted T cells, or PBMCs.

In germline, CDR1 is SGHTA, CDR2 FQGTGA. This CDR3 has 14 amino acids. Trimming took 5 bases from V and 2 from J, leaving 11 bases between them. How the authors handled the data: From reference gene primer amplification, estimates of nucleated cell counts were derived. This table comes from immunoSEQ multiplex PCR, and its TCRdb copy is limited to in-frame clones, with some not included. That table is the source of V, J and clone size, and D and trimming were worked out from the DNA. The sample lists about 200,000 clones; approximately 84% were seen once. The chain recombines TRBV7-3 with TRBJ2-3; D might be TRBD1 (6 bases). The sample consisted of peripheral blood. The sequence was obtained from a woman aged 50 to 60 with active or convalescent COVID-19. CDR3 in amino acids: CASSQTGSTDTQYF. In nucleotides, the CDR3 is TGTGCCAGCAGCCAGACAGGCTCCACAGATACGCAGTATTTT.